This T cell receptor (beta chain) was identified in a study of blood T cell repertoires in COVID-19. The J segment lost 0 bases and the V segment lost 3 bases, leaving 5 bases of the junction unmatched. The V gene's germline CDR1 is SNHLY and CDR2 FYNNEI. The CDR3 contains 15 residues. The assay was immunoSEQ multiplex PCR, and TCRdb's table has in-frame clones only and misses some. The sample yields approximately 270,000 clones, 85% to 90% seen once. What was sequenced was peripheral blood. This chain uses TRBV2 with TRBJ2-7; the match to TRBD2 covers 7 bases. This receptor was taken from a man between 25 and 39 years old with acute or convalescent COVID-19. CDR3 nucleotide sequence: TGTGCCAGCAGTGAGGGGCGGGGGAGCTCCTACGAGCAGTACTTC. Translation: CASSEGRGSSYEQYF.